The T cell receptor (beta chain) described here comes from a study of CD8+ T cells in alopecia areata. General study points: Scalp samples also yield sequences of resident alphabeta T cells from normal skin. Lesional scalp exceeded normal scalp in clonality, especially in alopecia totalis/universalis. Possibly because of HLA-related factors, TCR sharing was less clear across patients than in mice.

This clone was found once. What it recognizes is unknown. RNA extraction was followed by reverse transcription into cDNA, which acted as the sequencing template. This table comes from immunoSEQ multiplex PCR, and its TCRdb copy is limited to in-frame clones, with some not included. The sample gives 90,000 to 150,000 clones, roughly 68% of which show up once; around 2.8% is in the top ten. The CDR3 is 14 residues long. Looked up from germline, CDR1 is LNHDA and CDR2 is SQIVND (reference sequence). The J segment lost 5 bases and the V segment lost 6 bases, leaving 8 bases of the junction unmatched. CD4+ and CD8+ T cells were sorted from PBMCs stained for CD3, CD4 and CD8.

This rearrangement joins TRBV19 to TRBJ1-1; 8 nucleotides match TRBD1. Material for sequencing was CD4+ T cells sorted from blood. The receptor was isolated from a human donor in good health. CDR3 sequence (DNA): TGTGCCAGTAGCTTTGACAGGGGTGAGACTGAAGCTTTCTTT. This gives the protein CASSFDRGETEAFF.